This TCR beta chain is from a study of shared clonotypes between healthy human individuals. How the authors handled the data: Filtering differed because ImmunoSEQ produced junction-only sequences that carried no quality scores. Profiled with immunoSEQ multiplex PCR; TCRdb holds only in-frame clones, not every one. For V, J and clone size, that table is used; D and trimming come from the DNA. Among roughly 2,000,000 clones listed, about 94% were seen once. CDR3 length: 14 amino acids. Germline CDR1 and CDR2: GTSNPN and SVGIG (reference sequence). Trimming cost V 2 bases and J 5 bases, with 14 bases left between them. Details on this clone: Its antigen is unidentified.

In the naive CD8 group, cells lacked CD45RO and were positively selected for CCR7, so terminally differentiated effector memory CD45RA+ cells were left out. Findings of the study overall: With few donors, the genetic and exposure-history diversity represented was limited.

This TCR was sampled from a man between 18 and 35 years old in good health. Some clones in this sample may be carry-over from other donors' samples. This rearrangement joins TRBV30 to TRBJ2-3; D might be TRBD2 (6 bases). The sample consisted of naive CD8+ T cells from PBMCs. CDR3: CAWSTSNLRDTQYF. CDR3 bases: TGTGCCTGGAGTACTAGCAATCTTCGAGATACGCAGTATTTT.